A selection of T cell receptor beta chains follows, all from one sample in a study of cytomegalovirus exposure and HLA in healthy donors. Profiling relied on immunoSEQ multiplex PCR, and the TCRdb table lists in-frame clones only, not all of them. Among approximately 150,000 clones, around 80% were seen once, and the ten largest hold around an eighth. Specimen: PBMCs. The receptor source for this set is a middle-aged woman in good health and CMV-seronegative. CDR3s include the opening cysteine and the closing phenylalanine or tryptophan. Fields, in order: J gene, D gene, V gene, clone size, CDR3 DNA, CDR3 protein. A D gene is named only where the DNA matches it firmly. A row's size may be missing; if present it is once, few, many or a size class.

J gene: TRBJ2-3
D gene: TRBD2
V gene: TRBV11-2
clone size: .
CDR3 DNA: TGTGCCAGCAGCCCCCAGCGGGGACTCACAGATACGCAGTATTTT
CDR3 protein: CASSPQRGLTDTQYF

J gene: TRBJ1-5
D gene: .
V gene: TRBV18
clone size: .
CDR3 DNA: TGTGCCAGCTCACCGGGAGGGGGCAATCAGCCCCAGCATTTT
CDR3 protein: CASSPGGGNQPQHF

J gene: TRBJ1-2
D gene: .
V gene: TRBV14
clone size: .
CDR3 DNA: TGTGCCAGCAGCCAAGATTGGTGGAGGGATGATGGCTACACCTTC
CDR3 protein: CASSQDWWRDDGYTF

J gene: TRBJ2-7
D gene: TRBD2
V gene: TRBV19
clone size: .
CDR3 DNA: TGTGCCAGTGGGGAGACTAGCGGGTTCTACGAGCAGTACTTC
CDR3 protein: CASGETSGFYEQYF

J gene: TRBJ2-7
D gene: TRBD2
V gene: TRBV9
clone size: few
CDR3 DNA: TGTGCCAGCAGCGCAACTAGCGGGGCCCCCTACGAGCAGTACTTC
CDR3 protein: CASSATSGAPYEQYF

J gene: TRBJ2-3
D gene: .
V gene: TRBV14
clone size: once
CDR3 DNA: TGTGCCAGCAGCCGCAGGTTTTTGGTAGACGATACGCAGTATTTT
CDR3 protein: CASSRRFLVDDTQYF

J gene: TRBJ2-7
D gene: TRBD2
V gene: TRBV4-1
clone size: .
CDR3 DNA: TGCGCCAGCAGCCAAGTCCTAGCGGGGGGGCTCGACGAGCAGTACTTC
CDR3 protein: CASSQVLAGGLDEQYF

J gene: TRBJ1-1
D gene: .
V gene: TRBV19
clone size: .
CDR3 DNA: TGTGCCAGTACGGTGGGGGGAGCGAACACTGAAGCTTTCTTT
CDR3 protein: CASTVGGANTEAFF

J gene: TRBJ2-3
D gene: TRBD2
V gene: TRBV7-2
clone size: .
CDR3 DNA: TGTGCCAGCAGCCGACCCCCTTTAGCGGGAGACGCAGATACGCAGTATTTT
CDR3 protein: CASSRPPLAGDADTQYF

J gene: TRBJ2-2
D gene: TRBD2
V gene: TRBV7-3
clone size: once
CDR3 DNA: TGTGCCAGCAGCGGGCTAGCGGCGGGGACCGGGGAGCTGTTTTTT
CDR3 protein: CASSGLAAGTGELFF

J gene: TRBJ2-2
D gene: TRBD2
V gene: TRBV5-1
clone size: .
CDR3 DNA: TGCGCCAGCAGAGGCGGGAGTGGGAACACCGGGGAGCTGTTTTTT
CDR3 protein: CASRGGSGNTGELFF

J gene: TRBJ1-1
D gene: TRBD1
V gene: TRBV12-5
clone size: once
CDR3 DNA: TGTGCTAGTGGTTTGGAGACCAAACATCGGGGACAGGGGTCTACGAACACTGAAGCTTTCTTT
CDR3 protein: CASGLETKHRGQGSTNTEAFF

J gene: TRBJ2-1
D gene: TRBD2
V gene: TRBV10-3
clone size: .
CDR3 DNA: TGTGCCATCAGTAGCGGACTAGCGGGAGTTGAGCAGTTCTTC
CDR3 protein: CAISSGLAGVEQFF

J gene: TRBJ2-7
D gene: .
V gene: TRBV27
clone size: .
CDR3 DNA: TGTGCCAGCAGGGGCAATCGCAACGAGCAGTACTTC
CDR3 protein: CASRGNRNEQYF

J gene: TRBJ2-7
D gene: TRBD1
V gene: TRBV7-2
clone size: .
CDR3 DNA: TGTGCCAGCAGCTTTTTCCCGGGACAGGTGGGGGACGAGCAGTACTTC
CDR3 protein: CASSFFPGQVGDEQYF

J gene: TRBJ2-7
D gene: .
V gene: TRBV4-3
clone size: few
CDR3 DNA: TGCGCCAGCAGCCAAGTTGGAGGTATGGAGCAGTACTTC
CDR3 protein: CASSQVGGMEQYF

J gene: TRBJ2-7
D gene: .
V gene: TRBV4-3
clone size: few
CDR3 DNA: TGCGCCAGCAGCCAAGACGGCGGAGGGAGGACCGAGCAGTACTTC
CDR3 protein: CASSQDGGGRTEQYF

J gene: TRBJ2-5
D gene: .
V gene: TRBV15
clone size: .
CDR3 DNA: TGTGCCACCAGCGCGGGGGCTTTGCAGACCCAGTACTTC
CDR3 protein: CATSAGALQTQYF

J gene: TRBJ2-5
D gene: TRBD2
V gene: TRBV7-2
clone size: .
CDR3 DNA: TGTGCCAGCAGCAGCCTAGCGGGGGGGGAGACCCAGTACTTC
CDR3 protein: CASSSLAGGETQYF

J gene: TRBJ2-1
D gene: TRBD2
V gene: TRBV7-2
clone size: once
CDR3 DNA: TGTGCCAGCAGCCAGAGCGGGGGGCCCTTCGGTGAGCAGTTCTTC
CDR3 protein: CASSQSGGPFGEQFF

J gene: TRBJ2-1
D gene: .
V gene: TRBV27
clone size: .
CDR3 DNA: TGTGCCAGCAGTGGGGCGGGACTCCACTACAATGAGCAGTTCTTC
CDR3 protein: CASSGAGLHYNEQFF

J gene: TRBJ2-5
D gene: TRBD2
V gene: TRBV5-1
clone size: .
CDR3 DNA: TGCGCCAGCAGCCGGCGGGGGGGACAAGAGACCCAGTACTTC
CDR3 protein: CASSRRGGQETQYF

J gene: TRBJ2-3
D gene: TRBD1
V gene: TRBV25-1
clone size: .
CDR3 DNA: TGTGCCAGCGGAGGGACAGGGGGTGGCACAGATACGCAGTATTTT
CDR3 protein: CASGGTGGGTDTQYF

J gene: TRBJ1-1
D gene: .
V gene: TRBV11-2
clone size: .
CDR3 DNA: TGTGCCAGCAGCGCCCCCCAGGACAGTGTCGTGAACACTGAAGCTTTCTTT
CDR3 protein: CASSAPQDSVVNTEAFF

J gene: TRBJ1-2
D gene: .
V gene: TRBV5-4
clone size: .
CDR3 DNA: TGTGCCAGCAGCCCGACCAGGGACTATGGCTACACCTTC
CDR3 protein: CASSPTRDYGYTF

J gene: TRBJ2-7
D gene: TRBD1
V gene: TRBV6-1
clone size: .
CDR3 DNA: TGTGCCAGCAGTGTGGGGACAGCCTACGAGCAGTACTTC
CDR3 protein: CASSVGTAYEQYF

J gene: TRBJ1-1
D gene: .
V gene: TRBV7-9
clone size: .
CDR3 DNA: TGTTCCAGCAGCCACGGGACACTAAGCGTGTTGAACACTGAAGCTTTCTTT
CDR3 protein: CSSSHGTLSVLNTEAFF

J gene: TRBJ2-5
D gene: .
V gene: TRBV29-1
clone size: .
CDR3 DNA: TGCAGCGAAACGGACAGAAAAGAGACCCAGTACTTC
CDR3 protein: CSETDRKETQYF

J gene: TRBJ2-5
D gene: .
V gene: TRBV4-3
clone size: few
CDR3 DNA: TGCGCCAGCAGCCCCAAGGGAGTTCCATCAGAGACCCAGTACTTC
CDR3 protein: CASSPKGVPSETQYF

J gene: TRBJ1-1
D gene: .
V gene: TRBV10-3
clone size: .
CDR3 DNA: TGTGCCATCAAGGACAGTTGGAACACTGAAGCTTTCTTT
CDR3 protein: CAIKDSWNTEAFF

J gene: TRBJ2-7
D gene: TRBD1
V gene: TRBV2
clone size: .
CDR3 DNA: TGTGCCAGCTCTAGGGGTGTCGGGACAGGAGCCACCTACGAGCAGTACTTC
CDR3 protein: CASSRGVGTGATYEQYF

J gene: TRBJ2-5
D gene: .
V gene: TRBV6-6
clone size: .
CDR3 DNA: TGTGCCAGCAGCATTCGACGGAGTCAAGAGACCCAGTACTTC
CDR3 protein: CASSIRRSQETQYF